Listed below are T cell receptor beta chains from one sample, sequenced in a study of beta chain features in type 1 diabetes. TCRdb's copy holds only in-frame clones and misses some; the assay was immunoSEQ multiplex PCR. The table lists roughly 310,000 clones, approximately 9.9% of them singletons. The sample consisted of naive CD4+ T cells from blood. These receptors originate from a woman aged 25-40 years in good health. The CDR3 runs from the conserved cysteine through the conserved F or W. D genes are given only for firm matches. Only part of the rows carry a size: once, few, many, or a class if the clone is expanded.

D gene,J gene,clone size,V gene,CDR3 protein,CDR3 DNA
.,TRBJ2-5,.,TRBV7-3,CASSLNRQETQYF,TGTGCCAGCAGCTTAAACAGACAAGAGACCCAGTACTTC
TRBD1,TRBJ2-2,.,TRBV9,CASSVGGQGSNGELFF,TGTGCCAGCAGCGTAGGGGGACAGGGGAGCAACGGGGAGCTGTTTTTT
TRBD2,TRBJ2-7,few,TRBV28,CASSVAGGTYEQYF,TGTGCCAGCAGCGTAGCGGGAGGCACCTACGAGCAGTACTTC
.,TRBJ2-5,few,TRBV4-1,CASSQKRDNQETQYF,TGCGCCAGCAGCCAGAAGCGGGACAATCAAGAGACCCAGTACTTC
TRBD2,TRBJ2-7,.,TRBV27,CASSRELAGGRDEQYF,TGTGCCAGCAGTCGCGAGCTAGCGGGAGGTAGAGACGAGCAGTACTTC
TRBD1,TRBJ2-1,.,TRBV30,CAWILGQGARNEQFF,TGTGCCTGGATCCTTGGACAGGGGGCAAGGAATGAGCAGTTCTTC
TRBD1,TRBJ2-7,few,TRBV10-3,CAISGRDRSYEQYF,TGTGCCATCAGTGGCCGGGACAGGTCCTACGAGCAGTACTTC
TRBD2,TRBJ2-1,few,TRBV19,CASSIDHGRAYNEQFF,TGTGCCAGTAGTATAGATCACGGGAGGGCCTACAATGAGCAGTTCTTC
TRBD1,TRBJ1-1,.,TRBV19,CASSSRQGRVVDTEAFF,TGTGCCAGTAGTTCACGACAGGGACGGGTAGTAGACACTGAAGCTTTCTTT
TRBD2,TRBJ2-3,few,TRBV15,CATSRDGRLAGADTQYF,TGTGCCACCAGCAGAGATGGTAGACTAGCGGGAGCAGATACGCAGTATTTT
.,TRBJ2-1,.,TRBV28,CASGIQRAAGGQFF,TGTGCCAGCGGAATCCAGCGGGCCGCCGGTGGGCAGTTCTTC
TRBD2,TRBJ2-1,few,TRBV10-3,CATQTSAQSSYNEQFF,TGTGCCACCCAGACTAGCGCTCAGAGCTCCTACAATGAGCAGTTCTTC
TRBD2,TRBJ2-3,few,TRBV4-2,CASSQDSEAGATDTQYF,TGTGCCAGCAGCCAAGATTCGGAAGCGGGGGCCACAGATACGCAGTATTTT
TRBD2,TRBJ2-1,few,TRBV9,CASSVGLAAPVVF,TGTGCCAGCAGCGTTGGCCTAGCGGCCCCAGTCGTCTTC
TRBD2,TRBJ2-1,few,TRBV18,CASSPGEGSYNEQFF,TGTGCCAGCTCACCAGGGGAGGGCTCCTACAATGAGCAGTTCTTC